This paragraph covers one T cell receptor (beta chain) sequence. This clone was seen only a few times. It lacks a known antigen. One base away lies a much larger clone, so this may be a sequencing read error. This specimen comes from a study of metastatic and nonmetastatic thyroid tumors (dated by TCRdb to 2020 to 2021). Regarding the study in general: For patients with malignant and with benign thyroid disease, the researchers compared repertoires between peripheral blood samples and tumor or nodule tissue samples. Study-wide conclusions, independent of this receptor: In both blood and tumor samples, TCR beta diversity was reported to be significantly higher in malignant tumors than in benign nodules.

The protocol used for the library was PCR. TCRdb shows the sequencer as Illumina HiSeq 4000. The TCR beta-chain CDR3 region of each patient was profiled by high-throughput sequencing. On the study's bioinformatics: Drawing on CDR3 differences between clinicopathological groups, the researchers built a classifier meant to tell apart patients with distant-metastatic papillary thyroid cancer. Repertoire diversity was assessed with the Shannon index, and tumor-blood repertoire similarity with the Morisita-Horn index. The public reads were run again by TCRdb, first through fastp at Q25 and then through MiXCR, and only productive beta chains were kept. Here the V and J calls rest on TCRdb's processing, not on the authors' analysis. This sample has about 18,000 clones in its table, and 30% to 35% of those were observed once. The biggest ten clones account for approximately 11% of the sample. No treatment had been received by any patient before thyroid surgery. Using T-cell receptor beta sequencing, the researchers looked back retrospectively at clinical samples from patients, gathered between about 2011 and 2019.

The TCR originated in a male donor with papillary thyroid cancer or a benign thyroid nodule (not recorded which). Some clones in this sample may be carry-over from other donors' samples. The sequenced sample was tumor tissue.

The base sequence is TGTGCCAGCAGTGACGTGAGCACAGATACGCAGTATTTT. This sequence encodes CASSDVSTDTQYF. Here the chain combines TRBV6-4 and TRBJ2-3; no D gene call is confident. From the cysteine through the phenylalanine, the CDR3 covers 13 amino acids. Of the read, only the CDR3 DNA is kept; its 39 bases are in frame from base 1. V is shortened by 2 bases, J by 0 bases, and the region joining them spans 3 bases. CDR1 and CDR2, per the germline V gene, are MRHNA and SNTAGT.